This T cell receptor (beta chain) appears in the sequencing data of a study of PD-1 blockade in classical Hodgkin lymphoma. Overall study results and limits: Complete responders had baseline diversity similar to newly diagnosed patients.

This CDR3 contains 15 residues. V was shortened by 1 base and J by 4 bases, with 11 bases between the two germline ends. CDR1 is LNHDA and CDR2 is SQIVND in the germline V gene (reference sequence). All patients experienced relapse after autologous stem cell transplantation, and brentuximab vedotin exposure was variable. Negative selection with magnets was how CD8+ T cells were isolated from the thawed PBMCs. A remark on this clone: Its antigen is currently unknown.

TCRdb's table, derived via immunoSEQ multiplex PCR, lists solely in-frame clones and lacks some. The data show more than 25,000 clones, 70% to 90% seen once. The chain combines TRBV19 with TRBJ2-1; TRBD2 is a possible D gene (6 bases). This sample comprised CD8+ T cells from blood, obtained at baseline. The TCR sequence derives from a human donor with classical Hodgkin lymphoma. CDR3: CASSIVSGPYNEQFF. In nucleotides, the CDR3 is TGTGCCAGTAGTATAGTAAGCGGGCCTTACAATGAGCAGTTCTTC. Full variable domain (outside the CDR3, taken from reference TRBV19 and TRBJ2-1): DGGITQSPKYLFRKEGQNVTLSCEQNLNHDAMYWYRQDPGQGLRLIYYSQIVNDFQKGDIAEGYSVSREKKESFPLTVTSAQKNPTAFYLCASSIVSGPYNEQFFGPGTRLTVL.